This T cell receptor beta chain was identified during a study of breast tumors, draining lymph nodes, adjacent tissues (TCRdb year 2016). Notes on the research overall: The study compared TCR beta repertoires across tumor, adjacent nontumor tissue and axillary lymph nodes from breast cancer patients. The study aimed to assess the relationships and possible T-cell exchange between tumor, surrounding tissue and draining lymph node repertoires in human breast cancer. Findings and caveats that apply to the study as a whole: The data were judged consistent with most tumor T cells deriving from the lymph node and then expanding within tumor tissue. Tumor and nontumor tissue repertoires were significantly more similar in luminal-like than in basal-like breast cancer. The conclusion that tumor T cells originate in lymph nodes was presented as consistent with a hypothesis rather than as directly demonstrated. Tumors showed preferential V and J gene usage, and their T-cell repertoire diversity fell below that of lymph nodes yet above that of nontumor tissue.

The data were produced on an Illumina HiSeq 2000. TCR beta chain libraries were generated by multiplex PCR amplification. High-throughput sequencing was used to analyze the amplified TCR beta chain products. TCRdb reran the public reads through fastp at Q25 and MiXCR, keeping productive beta chains. Rows matching on CDR3 protein sequence are summarized as one entry with the most common DNA and genes. The sample profile shows tens of thousands of distinct CDR3 sequences; approximately 64% of them were found once. Less than 20% of the sample is held by the ten biggest clonotypes. About this clonotype: This receptor's antigen is unknown. Base qualities were left out, and no much larger clone turns up one base away.

The adjacent samples were made up of nontumor breast tissue that surrounded the tumor. The sequenced material came from tumor-adjacent breast tissue. The TCR was taken from a female donor with breast cancer. Some clones in this sample may be carry-over from other donors' samples.

The bases are TGTGCCAGCCTTCCCGGGACTAGCGGGGGGTGGGGAGAGCAGTTCTTC. Translated, it reads CASLPGTSGGWGEQFF. Recombination connected TRBV9 to TRBJ2-1; 15 central bases correspond to TRBD2. The CDR3 measures 16 amino acids from cysteine to phenylalanine. CDR3 DNA only is kept here, 48 bases in frame from base 1. Sequences SGDLS (CDR1) and YYNGEE (CDR2) are obtained from the germline V gene. Ends trimmed: V by 7 bases, J by 10 bases; bases unmatched to a gene: 12.